The text below deals with one TCR beta chain. This receptor's antigen is unknown. No base quality information exists; no much larger clone differs at one position. This specimen's time point label, per the study, means: baseline before first vaccination. The vaccinee samples were drawn from two UK trials, COV001 and COV002, one of which was a single-blind randomized controlled phase 2/3 trial testing AZD1222 (ChAdOx1 nCoV-19) in healthy adults. For TCRbeta chain sequencing, PBMC samples from trial participants were taken at day 0 and at day 28 after the second dose. The CDR3 regions of human TCRbeta chains were analyzed by immunosequencing. Per the original workflow: Repertoire TCRs were matched against a reference library of SARS-CoV-2-specific TCRs generated with the MIRA antigen-specificity platform. Breadth was defined as the fraction of unique TCRs that were SARS-CoV-2-associated. Depth was defined as the fraction of total T cells that were SARS-CoV-2-associated. Each spike-specific TCR was assigned to its reactive spike region and to a CD4 or CD8 class using the MIRA data. Log10-transformed breadth and depth values were compared by one-way ANOVA with Sidak's multiple comparisons tests. What TCRdb holds here is the immuneACCESS table cut down to in-frame rearrangements. Part of the clones is not present; checked against another copy, under half of the missing clones reflect an unresolved V gene, and the others are unexplained. V and J calls and clone size are as listed in that table; D and trimming were resolved from the DNA. The sample profile shows 200,000 or so clones; about 90% of them were found once. The ten most abundant clones make up 7.5% to 9.5% of the sample.

The data derive from a study of T cell responses to AZD1222 COVID-19 vaccine (dated by TCRdb to about 2021). Background for the entire study: Because spike-specific TCR depth and breadth did not differ between the two schedules, AZD1222 recipients who got a second dose at roughly 4 weeks were pooled with those who got a second dose at roughly 12 weeks. A total of just over 230 trial participants underwent TCR sequencing, of whom 207 had received two doses of AZD1222 and around 25 had received two doses of the MenACWY control vaccine. Enrollment into the trials was organized by age into subgroups of 18-55, 56-69 and 70-plus years, and those subgroups contained about 150, 27 and 61 TCR-sequenced participants, respectively.

The CDR3 measures 14 amino acids from cysteine to phenylalanine. Solely the CDR3 DNA is kept, with 42 bases framed from the first base. Cut back by 2 bases and 5 bases, the V and J ends lie 12 bases apart. CDR1 is given as SGHVS and CDR2 as FQNEAQ, both from the germline V gene. Summary of the overall study and its limitations: After two AZD1222 doses, both the breadth and the depth of spike-specific TCRs were significantly higher than at day 0 and than in MenACWY recipients. In the small 56-69-year group, the increase in depth fell short of significance, most likely because of low power. Because no samples from the day 14 peak response were available, repertoires could be characterized only after the peak T cell response. Most participants were white British and females outnumbered males, and the authors suggested that clonal diversity may have been underestimated. Only six or seven AZD1222 recipients were SARS-CoV-2 seropositive at baseline, limiting conclusions about previously exposed vaccinees. Vaccine-associated CD4 TCRs spanned the whole spike protein, with dominant responses in regions 160-218 and 743-854. Epitopes outside the regions mutated in the B.1.351 and B.1.1.7 variants were reportedly recognized by nearly half of the unique spike-specific TCRs.

The chain couples TRBV7-8 to TRBJ2-5; TRBD2 is a possible D gene, resting on 6 matching bases. The source was peripheral blood, collected on day 0 of AZD1222 vaccination. This TCR was sampled from an adult in good health. The sequence in DNA is TGTGCCAGCAGCTTATCTTCACGGGGGGAGACCCAGTACTTC. This yields the protein CASSLSSRGETQYF.